A selection of T cell receptor beta chains follows, all from one sample in a study of blood T cells in healthy people across ages. One entry per CDR3 protein, called by TCRdb with MiXCR from the 5' RACE reads. The sample lists 700,000 to 950,000 distinct CDR3 sequences; roughly 50% were seen once. Sample: blood. These receptors were collected from a man aged 25 to 45 in good health. The CDR3 runs from the conserved cysteine through the conserved F or W. D genes are given only for firm matches. Expanded clones get a size class; other rows say once, few or many, or leave the size out.

V	length	D	size	J	DNA	CDR3
TRBV7-2	16	TRBD2	.	TRBJ2-1	TGTGCCAGCAGCTTACGGGGGCGGGGGGGCTACAATGAGCAGTTCTTC	CASSLRGRGGYNEQFF
TRBV7-2	17	.	once	TRBJ2-7	TGTGCCAGCAGCTTAGACCTAAGCCGGTCCGGGTCCTACGAGCAGTACTTC	CASSLDLSRSGSYEQYF
TRBV14	16	.	.	TRBJ1-1	TGTGCCAGCAGCCAAGATCTAGGGGTATTCCACACTGAAGCTTTCTTT	CASSQDLGVFHTEAFF
TRBV7-7	14	.	.	TRBJ2-5	TGTGCTAGCAGCTTAGACCCGGGAGAAGAGACCCAGTACTTC	CASSLDPGEETQYF
TRBV5-1	16	TRBD2	few	TRBJ2-7	TGCGCCAGCAGCCCGGGAATGACTAGCGGGAGCTACGAGCAGTACTTC	CASSPGMTSGSYEQYF
TRBV6-5	14	.	.	TRBJ2-3	TGTGCCAGCAGTCCTAACTTCCGCGCAGATACGCAGTATTTT	CASSPNFRADTQYF
TRBV7-9	15	TRBD1	.	TRBJ1-4	TGTGCCAGCAGCGGAACCGGGACAGGGGTCGAAAAACTGTTTTTT	CASSGTGTGVEKLFF
TRBV6-5	14	TRBD1	.	TRBJ1-1	TGTGCCAGCAGCGCTACAGGGGATAGAACTGAAGCTTTCTTT	CASSATGDRTEAFF
TRBV14	14	.	.	TRBJ2-7	TGTGCCAGCAGCCAACAGACGAGCTCCTACGAGCAGTACTTC	CASSQQTSSYEQYF
TRBV11-2	17	.	.	TRBJ2-1	TGTGCCAGCAGCTTAGACGCGGTCTCATGGGGCGAAGATGAGCAGTTCTTC	CASSLDAVSWGEDEQFF
TRBV5-1	14	.	once	TRBJ2-2	TGCGCCAGCAGCCGGATCGGGAACACCGGGGAGCTGTTTTTT	CASSRIGNTGELFF
TRBV29-1	14	.	.	TRBJ2-7	TGCAGCGTTGAAGTGGGTCAGGCTTACAATGAGCAGTACTTC	CSVEVGQAYNEQYF
TRBV25-1	19	.	once	TRBJ2-6	TGTGCCAGCAGCCCATCGCCCCTCCAGGTAGCACCTGGGGCCAACGTCCTGACTTTC	CASSPSPLQVAPGANVLTF
TRBV7-2	13	TRBD2	.	TRBJ2-7	TGTGCCAGCAGCTCCACCGGGGGGGTCGAGCAGTACTTC	CASSSTGGVEQYF
TRBV18	11	.	.	TRBJ1-1	TGTGCCAGCTCACTGACCACCAAGGCTTTCTTT	CASSLTTKAFF
TRBV6-2/TRBV6-3	16	.	.	TRBJ2-7	TGTGCCAGCAGTTACTCTGTCGTCCCCCTTCGCTACGAGCAGTACTTC	CASSYSVVPLRYEQYF
TRBV10-3	15	.	.	TRBJ2-5	TGTGCCTCATCCCCCACAGGTGGTCCGGGGGAGACCCAGTACTTC	CASSPTGGPGETQYF
TRBV4-2	15	TRBD1	.	TRBJ2-7	TGTGCCAGCAGCCAAGATGGGACAGGGGTGGACGAGCAGTACTTC	CASSQDGTGVDEQYF
TRBV12-3/TRBV12-4	13	.	.	TRBJ1-2	TGTGCCAGCAGTCTGGCAGGGGAATATGGCTACACCTTC	CASSLAGEYGYTF
TRBV11-2	14	.	.	TRBJ2-5	TGTGCCAGCAGCCCGGGCCTCCAAGCAGAGACCCAGTACTTC	CASSPGLQAETQYF
TRBV12-3/TRBV12-4	16	TRBD2	.	TRBJ2-7	TGTGCCAGCAGTTTAAGGGGGGGACTAGCGGACTACGAGCAGTACTTC	CASSLRGGLADYEQYF
TRBV7-8	14	TRBD1	.	TRBJ1-1	TGTGCCAGCAGCCTGGAGGGGGCGCGCACTGAAGCTTTCTTT	CASSLEGARTEAFF
TRBV20-1	14	TRBD1	.	TRBJ2-7	TGCAGTGCGCCCTTTGAGGGGGCGGGCTACGAGCAGTACTTC	CSAPFEGAGYEQYF
TRBV10-3	14	TRBD2	few	TRBJ2-1	TGTGCCCATAGGGGGGCTAGCGGGAGCAATGAGCAGTTCTTC	CAHRGASGSNEQFF
TRBV7-9	16	TRBD2	once	TRBJ2-1	TGTGCCAGCAGCTTTCTAGCGGGAGAGGGGAACAATGAGCAGTTCTTC	CASSFLAGEGNNEQFF
TRBV18	14	TRBD1	.	TRBJ1-2	TGTGCCAGCTCACGAAATAACAGGGGAGATGGCTACACCTTC	CASSRNNRGDGYTF
TRBV3-1	13	.	.	TRBJ1-5	TGTGCCAGCAGTCAGGCCGAGAGCCAGCCCCAGCATTTT	CASSQAESQPQHF
TRBV28	17	TRBD1	.	TRBJ1-6	TGTGCCAGCAGTCCCTACTCACAGGGGAAGCGGGATTCACCCCTCCACTTT	CASSPYSQGKRDSPLHF
TRBV6-1	16	TRBD2	.	TRBJ2-7	TGTGCCAGCAGTGGTTATTCTAGCGGGAAGTCCTACGAGCAGTACTTC	CASSGYSSGKSYEQYF
TRBV2	14	.	.	TRBJ2-3	TGTGCCAGCAGCGACGTGACAGTTGCGGGTACGCAGTATTTT	CASSDVTVAGTQYF
TRBV29-1	11	TRBD1	.	TRBJ1-1	TGCAGTGCAGGGGGGGAGACTGAAGCTTTCTTT	CSAGGETEAFF
TRBV7-2	15	.	.	TRBJ1-5	TGTGCCAGCAGCTTAAGGCGGGGTAGTAATCAGCCCCAGCATTTT	CASSLRRGSNQPQHF
TRBV11-2	17	TRBD2	.	TRBJ2-7	TGTGCCAGCAGCTTATCCGCTTTTACTAGCGGGACCTACGAGCAGTACTTC	CASSLSAFTSGTYEQYF
TRBV4-2	13	.	.	TRBJ2-5	TGTGCCAGCAGCGATTTGGCGGGTGGGACCCAGTACTTC	CASSDLAGGTQYF
TRBV14	13	.	.	TRBJ2-1	TGTGCCAGCAGTAACCGCCTTGTATATGAGCAGTTCTTC	CASSNRLVYEQFF
TRBV7-9	15	.	.	TRBJ1-1	TGTGCCAGCAGCCTTGACACGGAGTTGAACACTGAAGCTTTCTTT	CASSLDTELNTEAFF
TRBV29-1	11	.	.	TRBJ1-3	TGCAGCGTGAGCTCTGGAAACACCATATATTTT	CSVSSGNTIYF
TRBV6-1	15	TRBD2	.	TRBJ2-5	TGTGCCAGCAGCCGGGACTACGACTATGGGGAGACCCAGTACTTC	CASSRDYDYGETQYF
TRBV7-8	16	TRBD2	few	TRBJ2-1	TGTGCCAGCAGCCCCGGGGGGGCGGCCTCCTACAATGAGCAGTTCTTC	CASSPGGAASYNEQFF
TRBV4-1	14	.	.	TRBJ2-7	TGCGCCAGCAGCCGGTCTCAGCATGATTACGAGCAGTACTTC	CASSRSQHDYEQYF
TRBV20-1	12	.	.	TRBJ1-1	TGCAGTGCTAGCGGCGTGAACACTGAAGCTTTCTTT	CSASGVNTEAFF
TRBV2	15	.	.	TRBJ2-3	TGTGCCAGCAGTGTGGAGGGTTCTAGCGCAGATACGCAGTATTTT	CASSVEGSSADTQYF
TRBV29-1	13	.	.	TRBJ1-1	TGCAGCGTTGTTGTGGAGGGGATCACTGAAGCTTTCTTT	CSVVVEGITEAFF
TRBV29-1	13	.	.	TRBJ2-5	TGCAGCGTTGAAGTAACAGGGAAAGAGACCCAGTACTTC	CSVEVTGKETQYF
TRBV15	15	.	few	TRBJ1-1	TGTGCCACCAGCAGAGGCAGGACGATGAACACTGAAGCTTTCTTT	CATSRGRTMNTEAFF
TRBV7-2	15	.	once	TRBJ2-7	TGTGCCAGCAGCTTAGGGGGCGGGTTTCCCTACGAGCAGTACTTC	CASSLGGGFPYEQYF
TRBV7-2	14	.	few	TRBJ2-5	TGTGCCAGCAGCTCCCGACGGGGTAAAGAGACCCAGTACTTC	CASSSRRGKETQYF